This entry features one T cell receptor (beta chain) sequence. Its matching antigen is unknown. The repertoire was sequenced with immunoSEQ multiplex PCR; TCRdb's copy has only in-frame clones and lacks some. In the table there are fewer than 130,000 clones, roughly nine tenths of which are singletons. V lost 5 bases and J lost 3, with 17 bases in between. The CDR3 covers 16 residues. Germline V gives CDR1 SGHAT, CDR2 FQNNGV. This specimen belongs to a study of OX40 agonist ivuxolimab in advanced cancers. Study overall: Ivuxolimab, which patients received intravenously every 2 weeks, was dosed at 0.01 to 10 mg/kg. Patients with hepatocellular carcinoma, melanoma, renal cell or head and neck cancer made up the dose-escalation patients. Study-wide results and caveats: Near-lowest levels of clonal expansion characterized partial responders at 0.1-3.0 mg/kg. Clones of CD4+ and CD8+ blood T cells grew by week 6 at doses of 0.1 to 3.0 mg/kg.

V gene TRBV11-2 combines with J gene TRBJ2-1, with unresolved D. The receptor comes from an adult with an advanced solid tumor such as melanoma, head and neck, liver or kidney cancer. The sample here was CD4+ or CD8+ T cells sorted from blood, taken in a trial of the OX40 agonist ivuxolimab. The DNA of the CDR3 is TGTGCCAGCAGCCCTTACGCCGGAACCAGCTACAATGAGCAGTTCTTC. Its translation: CASSPYAGTSYNEQFF.